This T cell receptor beta chain is drawn from a study of T cell repertoires in cytomegalovirus infection. Study overall: Recently described HLA-C-restricted plus well-studied HLA-B-restricted CMV epitopes were used.

Study outcomes and limitations: Across the ex vivo response, the dominant clonotypes were HLA-C-restricted CMV-specific TCR beta clonotypes. Public TCR beta family frequency separated CMV-and-HLA carriers, including in an independent cohort.

One entry per CDR3 protein, called by TCRdb with MiXCR from the reads. The sample shows approximately 730,000 distinct CDR3 sequences, about 30% of them seen only once. For this clonotype: Its specificity is unknown.

The CDR3 has 15 amino acids. From germline, CDR1 is SNHLY and CDR2 FYNNEI. Trimming left V 9 bases short and J 3 bases short, with 20 bases between. The chain combines TRBV2 with TRBJ1-1, with D possibly TRBD1 on 5 matching bases. The source of this sequence is a human donor in good health (CMV status not recorded). Some clones in this sample may be carry-over from other donors' samples. The source was cultured PBMCs, collected from culture after CMV antigen stimulation. CDR3 coding DNA: TGTGCCAGATCAAGAGTGGGGCATGGGGACACTGAAGCTTTCTTT. Its protein product is CARSRVGHGDTEAFF. The complete variable domain, with remaining parts taken from reference TRBV2 and TRBJ1-1, reads EPEVTQTPSHQVTQMGQEVILRCVPISNHLYFYWYRQILGQKVEFLVSFYNNEISEKSEIFDDQFSVERPDGSNFTLKIRSTKLEDSAMYFCARSRVGHGDTEAFFGQGTRLTVV.